These T cell receptor beta chains were read from a single sample in a study of identical twins. In TCRdb, the 5' RACE reads were re-called with MiXCR into one record per CDR3 protein. This table has 1.5 million to 2 million distinct CDR3 sequences, around 33% appearing once. Material: cord blood. The receptors shown here come from a newborn girl in good health. Each CDR3 is given with its conserved first and last residue. Fields, in order: V gene, D gene, J gene, clone size, CDR3 protein, CDR3 DNA. D genes are given only for firm matches. Not all rows give a size; the values are once, few, many and, for expanded clones, a class.

V: TRBV7-8; D: .; J: TRBJ1-5; size: many; CDR3: CASSDQNDRFNQPQHF; DNA: TGTGCCAGCAGCGACCAAAACGACAGGTTCAATCAGCCCCAGCATTTT
V: TRBV6-2/TRBV6-3; D: .; J: TRBJ2-1; size: few; CDR3: CASSYGAGPYNEQFF; DNA: TGTGCCAGCAGTTACGGGGCGGGTCCCTACAATGAGCAGTTCTTC
V: TRBV28; D: .; J: TRBJ1-4; size: .; CDR3: CASKIYGFSNEKLFF; DNA: TGTGCCAGCAAGATATACGGTTTTTCTAATGAAAAACTGTTTTTT
V: TRBV6-5; D: .; J: TRBJ2-7; size: .; CDR3: CASSYGSSWEQYF; DNA: TGTGCCAGCAGTTACGGTAGCTCCTGGGAGCAGTACTTC
V: TRBV29-1; D: TRBD1; J: TRBJ1-5; size: few; CDR3: CSVLRQGQNQPQHF; DNA: TGCAGCGTCCTCAGACAGGGGCAGAATCAGCCCCAGCATTTT
V: TRBV29-1; D: .; J: TRBJ1-3; size: .; CDR3: CSAISIGTGNTIYF; DNA: TGCAGCGCCATTAGCATAGGGACTGGAAACACCATATATTTT
V: TRBV20-1; D: TRBD2; J: TRBJ2-3; size: few; CDR3: CSAQVRLASTDTQYF; DNA: TGCAGTGCGCAGGTTCGACTAGCGAGCACAGATACGCAGTATTTT
V: TRBV18; D: .; J: TRBJ2-1; size: .; CDR3: CAGSPGFEQFF; DNA: TGTGCCGGCTCACCGGGGTTTGAGCAGTTCTTC
V: TRBV7-2; D: TRBD1; J: TRBJ2-3; size: few; CDR3: CASSPTGKDTQYF; DNA: TGTGCCAGCAGCCCGACAGGGAAGGATACGCAGTATTTT
V: TRBV4-1; D: .; J: TRBJ2-7; size: .; CDR3: CASSQPAGGSNEQYF; DNA: TGCGCCAGCAGCCAGCCAGCAGGGGGGTCAAATGAGCAGTACTTC